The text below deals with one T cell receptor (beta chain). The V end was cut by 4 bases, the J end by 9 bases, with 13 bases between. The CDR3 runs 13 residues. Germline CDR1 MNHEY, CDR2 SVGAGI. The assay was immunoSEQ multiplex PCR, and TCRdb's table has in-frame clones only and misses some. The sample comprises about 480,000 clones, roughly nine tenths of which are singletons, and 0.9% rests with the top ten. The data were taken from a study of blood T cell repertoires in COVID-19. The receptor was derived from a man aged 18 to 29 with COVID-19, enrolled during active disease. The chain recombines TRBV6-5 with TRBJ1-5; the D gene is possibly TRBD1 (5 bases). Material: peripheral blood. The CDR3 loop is CASSSGGLRPQHF. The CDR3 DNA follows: TGTGCCAGCAGTTCGGGGGGACTTCGGCCCCAGCATTTT.